This T cell receptor (beta chain) was retrieved from a study of blood T cell repertoires in COVID-19. Whole-study context: Acute-phase and convalescent COVID-19 samples originated in the United States, Italy and Spain. In each case, the material was cDNA or gDNA derived from T cells, B-cell-depleted T cells, or PBMCs.

This clone appeared once. The authors' processing: The authors estimated nucleated cell counts from reference gene primer amplification. Libraries were prepared by immunoSEQ multiplex PCR; TCRdb keeps only in-frame clonotypes and omits some of them. V and J calls and clone size are copied from that table; D and trimming were computed from the DNA. The repertoire has about 210,000 clones, roughly nine tenths of them found once; the top ten carry approximately 0.7%. The receptor was isolated from a man aged 35 to 55 with acute or convalescent COVID-19. The sequenced sample was peripheral blood.

CDR3 protein: CASSLAPTGGQTQETQYF. The CDR3 region has the DNA TGTGCCAGCAGCTTAGCCCCGACAGGGGGCCAAACTCAAGAGACCCAGTACTTC. The chain has TRBV7-6 and TRBJ2-5, with 10 bases identical to TRBD1. Germline values: CDR1 SGHVS, CDR2 FNYEAQ. With 0 bases clipped from V and 2 bases from J, the junction kept 9 bases outside the gene matches. The CDR3 runs 18 residues.